The present T cell receptor (beta chain) was sequenced within a study of blood T cells in healthy people across ages. This clonotype was observed a few times. A J-beta primer mix and a sample-barcoded 5' primer were used in a second PCR of about 7 to 12 cycles. TCRdb fed the 5' RACE reads into MiXCR, producing one record per CDR3 protein. This sample has almost 800,000 distinct CDR3 sequences, with roughly 60% found just once. The CDR3 sequence is 15 residues long. V dropped 4 bases and J dropped 6; count of bases not matched to a gene: 4. The germline CDR1 and CDR2 sequences are MNHEY and SVGEGT. Sequenced: blood. V and J are TRBV6-2 or TRBV6-3 and TRBJ2-1; 12 bases fit TRBD1. The sequence was obtained from a man under 40 in good health. The CDR3 coding sequence is TGTGCCAGCAGTTGGGGACAGGGGGCGCCCAATGAGCAGTTCTTC. Translating it yields CASSWGQGAPNEQFF.